Listed here is a single T cell receptor (beta chain). The PCR contained 60 Vbeta and 13 Jbeta primers. Libraries were prepared by immunoSEQ multiplex PCR; TCRdb keeps only in-frame clonotypes and omits some of them. The data contain roughly 100,000 clones, 75% of them seen just once; the ten biggest clones take up 2% to 3%. This entry comes from a study of cytomegalovirus exposure and HLA in healthy donors. V dropped 4 bases and J dropped 3 bases, with 22 bases sitting between them. The CDR3 spans 17 residues. Germline CDR1 is SNHLY and CDR2 is FYNNEI. The genes are TRBV2 and TRBJ2-7; D not certain. This clonotype was obtained from a man aged 35 to 55 in good health and CMV-seronegative. The sequenced material came from PBMCs. This CDR3 is CASSVAPPNELHYEQYF. The DNA for the CDR3 is TGTGCCAGCAGTGTAGCCCCGCCGAACGAGCTTCACTACGAGCAGTACTTC.